These T cell receptor beta chains were read from a single sample in a study of cytomegalovirus exposure and HLA in healthy donors. The assay was immunoSEQ multiplex PCR, and TCRdb's table has in-frame clones only and misses some. In the table there are about 60,000 clones, 95% of which are singletons. Sequences were obtained from PBMCs. The receptors stem from a woman in her late teens or twenties in good health and CMV-seropositive. The CDR3 runs from the conserved cysteine through the conserved F or W. Size is omitted from some rows. Given values are once, few, many or a class for expanded clones.

J	size	V	CDR3
TRBJ2-2	-	TRBV7-2	CASSLRSMDSYTGELFF
TRBJ1-1	-	TRBV7-9	CASSFTGSTEAFF
TRBJ1-2	-	TRBV13	CASSASPGQGDYGYTF
TRBJ1-2	-	TRBV4-2	CASSQEGREYGYTF
TRBJ2-3	-	TRBV4-1	CASSRLAPGTQYF
TRBJ2-5	once	TRBV27	CASSLQRGGEAQYF
TRBJ1-2	-	TRBV6-1	CASPDGDGYTF
TRBJ2-5	-	TRBV7-7	CASSQGGRVKETQYF
TRBJ1-5	-	TRBV5-6	CASSFRGLRQPQHF
TRBJ1-6	-	TRBV19	CASRKSGGAANSPLHF
TRBJ1-3	-	TRBV27	CASSLTGTAGNTIYF